The 2 T cell receptor beta chains presented below share a single source sample, sequenced in a study of low-dose radiotherapy and immunotherapy resistance in tumors. First-strand cDNA used TRAV- and TRBV-specific primers, covering alpha and beta chains. TCR amplification used around 19 PCR cycles, a constant-region primer and a V-primer adapter. TCRdb used MiXCR to reprocess the reads, holding one entry per CDR3 protein. Among fewer than 7,500 distinct CDR3 sequences listed, 84% were seen once. The receptors were sampled from a human donor with advanced metastatic prostate, ovarian, gallbladder or colorectal cancer (not recorded which). This table probably holds off-target reads from a library built for another chain.

V and J are TRBV4-3 and TRBJ2-6; perhaps TRBD1 as D (5 bases). V was pared by 2 bases and J by 0 bases, with 14 bases between. The CDR3 spans 18 residues. Germline loops: CDR1 LGHNA, CDR2 YSLEER. The DNA of the CDR3 is TGCGCCAGCAGCCAAAAATCCACAGGCGTCTCTGGGGCCAACGTCCTGACTTTC. The encoded protein is CASSQKSTGVSGANVLTF.

Here the CDR3 reads CASSSSAFLGTDTQYF. DNA of the CDR3: TGCGCCAGCAGCTCGTCGGCTTTCCTGGGCACAGATACGCAGTATTTT. The rearrangement links TRBV5-1 to TRBJ2-3; D remains unclear. The V gene lost 3 bases and the J gene lost 1 base, with 15 bases spanning the gap. There are 16 residues in the CDR3. Germline V gene sequence: CDR1 SGHRS, CDR2 YFSETQ. The full variable domain, with the rest looked up from reference TRBV5-1 and TRBJ2-3, is KAGVTQTPRYLIKTRGQQVTLSCSPISGHRSVSWYQQTPGQGLQFLFEYFSETQRNKGNFPGRFSGRQFSNSRSEMNVSTLELGDSALYLCASSSSAFLGTDTQYFGPGTRLTVL.